These T cell receptor beta chains were read from a single sample in a study of post-analysis software for immune sequencing data. MiXCR, run by TCRdb on the PCR reads, gives a single entry per CDR3 protein. The table records some 240,000 distinct CDR3 sequences, 35% to 45% of them present only once. The sequencing sample was made of blood. Receptor source: a girl aged 5-17 years with multiple sclerosis. Each CDR3 is given with its conserved first and last residue. The order of the fields is D gene, J gene, clone size, V gene, CDR3 protein, CDR3 DNA. The D gene is left open where the match is weak. Not all rows give a size; the values are once, few, many and, for expanded clones, a class.

NA | TRBJ1-2 | few | TRBV21-1 | CASSKAGASYYGYTF | TGTGCCAGCAGCAAAGCTGGTGCCAGTTACTATGGCTACACCTTC
TRBD2 | TRBJ2-1 | NA | TRBV7-8 | CASSLVAGLFNEQFF | TGTGCCAGCAGCTTAGTAGCGGGGCTTTTCAATGAGCAGTTCTTC
TRBD2 | TRBJ2-3 | NA | TRBV18 | CASSPVTSGVTDTQYF | TGTGCCAGCTCACCAGTGACTAGCGGGGTTACAGATACGCAGTATTTT
TRBD1 | TRBJ1-1 | many | TRBV20-1 | CSARQGAGTEAFF | TGCAGTGCTAGACAGGGGGCAGGCACTGAAGCTTTCTTT
TRBD2 | TRBJ2-2 | few | TRBV5-6 | CASKGLAGGVDTGELFF | TGTGCCAGCAAGGGACTAGCGGGAGGCGTGGACACCGGGGAGCTGTTTTTT
TRBD2 | TRBJ2-1 | NA | TRBV6-6 | CASSYHRLAVNNEQFF | TGTGCCAGCAGTTACCATAGACTAGCGGTGAACAATGAGCAGTTCTTC
NA | TRBJ2-6 | many | TRBV7-9 | CASSLIPSSGANVLTF | TGTGCCAGCAGCTTAATCCCTAGCTCTGGGGCCAACGTCCTGACTTTC
NA | TRBJ2-1 | many | TRBV3-1 | CASSQAHGVENEQFF | TGTGCCAGCAGCCAAGCCCACGGAGTAGAAAATGAGCAGTTCTTC
TRBD2 | TRBJ2-1 | many | TRBV4-1 | CASSHPQATSGSLNEQFF | TGCGCCAGCAGCCACCCCCAAGCCACTAGCGGGAGCTTGAATGAGCAGTTCTTC
TRBD1 | TRBJ2-7 | once | TRBV6-5 | CASSYTIGQGRYEQYF | TGTGCCAGCAGTTACACAATCGGACAGGGCCGGTACGAGCAGTACTTC
TRBD2 | TRBJ2-5 | many | TRBV5-1 | CASSPGVVLAGEETQYF | TGCGCCAGCAGCCCCGGCGTGGTTCTAGCGGGAGAAGAGACCCAGTACTTC
NA | TRBJ2-5 | NA | TRBV29-1 | CSVGQPSSQETQYF | TGCAGCGTTGGACAGCCCAGCTCCCAAGAGACCCAGTACTTC
TRBD1 | TRBJ2-3 | many | TRBV4-1 | CASSQELPPDRATDTQYF | TGCGCCAGCAGCCAAGAGCTTCCTCCGGACAGGGCCACAGATACGCAGTATTTT
TRBD1 | TRBJ2-1 | many | TRBV7-3 | CASSLGTGFDNEQFF | TGTGCCAGCAGCCTAGGGACAGGGTTTGACAATGAGCAGTTCTTC
NA | TRBJ1-5 | NA | TRBV10-3 | CAISESNPGSGQPQHF | TGTGCCATCAGTGAGTCGAACCCGGGGAGCGGTCAGCCCCAGCATTTT
NA | TRBJ2-6 | many | TRBV29-1 | CSVAVLGSGANVLTF | TGCAGCGTGGCGGTGTTGGGCTCTGGGGCCAACGTCCTGACTTTC
TRBD1 | TRBJ2-4 | few | TRBV19 | CASSSRPSDRGLVFGAKNIQYF | TGTGCCAGTAGTTCGAGACCTTCGGACAGGGGGCTTGTTTTCGGGGCCAAAAACATTCAGTACTTC
NA | TRBJ2-7 | many | TRBV20-1 | CSARARDDYEQYF | TGCAGTGCTAGAGCGCGGGACGACTACGAGCAGTACTTC
TRBD2 | TRBJ2-5 | many | TRBV7-2 | CASSSHYSGEETQYF | TGTGCCAGCAGCTCCCATTATAGCGGGGAAGAGACCCAGTACTTC
TRBD2 | TRBJ2-3 | few | TRBV4-2 | CASSQDLTSGSVGTDTQYF | TGTGCCAGCAGCCAAGATTTGACTAGCGGGAGCGTGGGCACAGATACGCAGTATTTT
NA | TRBJ2-6 | few | TRBV7-9 | CASSPWIQLSSGANVLTF | TGTGCCAGCAGCCCCTGGATACAGCTTAGCTCTGGGGCCAACGTCCTGACTTTC
TRBD1 | TRBJ2-7 | NA | TRBV12-3/TRBV12-4 | CASSSPGTGVPYEQYF | TGTGCCAGCAGTTCCCCCGGGACAGGGGTCCCCTACGAGCAGTACTTC
NA | TRBJ2-5 | many | TRBV7-2 | CASSLLSLKETQYF | TGTGCCAGCAGCTTATTATCGTTAAAAGAGACCCAGTACTTC
TRBD2 | TRBJ2-7 | few | TRBV20-1 | CSAREAGGKYNEQYF | TGCAGTGCTAGAGAAGCGGGAGGGAAGTACAATGAGCAGTACTTC
NA | TRBJ2-7 | NA | TRBV24-1 | CATSDTDSYEQYF | TGTGCCACCAGTGATACCGACTCCTACGAGCAGTACTTC
NA | TRBJ1-1 | NA | TRBV7-9 | CASSLLPSGGLNTEAFF | TGTGCCAGCAGCTTACTCCCCTCCGGGGGATTGAACACTGAAGCTTTCTTT
NA | TRBJ1-1 | few | TRBV30 | CAWRRGRTNTEAFF | TGTGCCTGGAGGAGGGGACGGACGAACACTGAAGCTTTCTTT
TRBD1 | TRBJ2-4 | once | TRBV27 | CASSSTGTGAKNIQYF | TGTGCCAGCAGTTCGACAGGGACCGGAGCCAAAAACATTCAGTACTTC
NA | TRBJ2-5 | NA | TRBV7-3 | CASSLRSGQETQYF | TGTGCCAGCAGCTTAAGATCCGGCCAAGAGACCCAGTACTTC
TRBD1 | TRBJ2-7 | NA | TRBV29-1 | CSVGIGGQATYEQYF | TGCAGCGTTGGAATAGGCGGACAGGCGACCTACGAGCAGTACTTC
NA | TRBJ2-6 | NA | TRBV5-1 | CASSLLPGTGANVLTF | TGCGCCAGCAGCTTGCTACCAGGGACAGGGGCCAACGTCCTGACTTTC
TRBD2 | TRBJ2-7 | once | TRBV20-1 | CSASSPLRLASRSYEQYF | TGCAGTGCTAGTTCCCCCCTCCGACTAGCCTCACGCTCCTACGAGCAGTACTTC
TRBD1 | TRBJ1-5 | NA | TRBV28 | CASSPRGRGINQPQHF | TGTGCCAGCAGTCCCAGGGGGCGAGGGATCAATCAGCCCCAGCATTTT
NA | TRBJ2-1 | NA | TRBV18 | CASSPGTPRDEQFF | TGTGCCAGCTCACCAGGAACGCCCCGGGATGAGCAGTTCTTC
NA | TRBJ1-2 | many | TRBV7-2 | CASSPERGNTF | TGTGCCAGCAGCCCCGAACGAGGGAACACCTTC
TRBD1 | TRBJ1-2 | NA | TRBV6-2/TRBV6-3 | CASSRTGDSYGYTF | TGTGCCAGCAGTCGGACAGGGGATAGCTATGGCTACACCTTC
TRBD1 | TRBJ1-1 | NA | TRBV6-5 | CASSGNRGNTEAFF | TGTGCCAGCAGTGGCAACAGGGGGAACACTGAAGCTTTCTTT
TRBD2 | TRBJ2-7 | NA | TRBV28 | CASSLLTGGSSYNEQYF | TGTGCCAGCAGTTTGTTGACGGGGGGGAGCTCCTACAATGAGCAGTACTTC
NA | TRBJ1-1 | NA | TRBV7-2 | CASSQRGGRYTEAFF | TGTGCCAGCAGCCAACGGGGGGGAAGGTACACTGAAGCTTTCTTT
NA | TRBJ2-1 | NA | TRBV20-1 | CSASTPVTRPSSYNEQFF | TGCAGTGCTAGTACCCCAGTAACGAGACCAAGCTCCTACAATGAGCAGTTCTTC
TRBD2 | TRBJ2-3 | NA | TRBV7-6 | CASSPSLSGASTDTQYF | TGTGCCAGCAGCCCCAGCCTTAGCGGGGCTAGCACAGATACGCAGTATTTT
NA | TRBJ1-1 | few | TRBV20-1 | CSASTGMNTEAFF | TGCAGTGCTAGTACCGGGATGAACACTGAAGCTTTCTTT
TRBD2 | TRBJ2-7 | NA | TRBV25-1 | CASSVSSGRGNEQYF | TGTGCCAGCAGTGTTTCTAGCGGGAGGGGGAATGAGCAGTACTTC
TRBD1 | TRBJ1-5 | NA | TRBV28 | CASSSLTGGGSNQPQHF | TGTGCCAGCAGCTCTCTAACAGGGGGTGGAAGCAATCAGCCCCAGCATTTT